This record looks at one TCR beta chain sequence and its context. Its target is unknown. The V gene lost 2 bases and the J gene lost 0 bases, with 14 bases spanning the gap. Germline CDR1 reads MGHRA; CDR2 reads YSYEKL. This CDR3 region has 16 residues. Blood specimens came from baseline, cycle 4 day 1, and cycle 7 day 1. This sample is drawn from a study of OX40 agonist ivuxolimab in advanced cancers. Study overall: Across the patients, intravenous ivuxolimab was delivered every 2 weeks at 0.01 to 10 mg/kg. Those enrolled were roughly 80% male, with a mean age of about 66 years and ages from roughly 23 to 79.

Study-level findings and limits: The antigen specificity of the peripheral T cells (those that were expanded) was not determined.

The method was immunoSEQ multiplex PCR; TCRdb's version includes in-frame clones alone and lacks a portion of them. The data hold fewer than 65,000 clones, with 75% to 90% observed a single time. Material: CD4+ or CD8+ T cells sorted from blood, obtained in a trial of the OX40 agonist ivuxolimab. This chain links TRBV4-1 with TRBJ2-7, with D perhaps TRBD2 (5 bases). The receptor was isolated from an adult with an advanced solid tumor such as melanoma, head and neck, liver or kidney cancer. The DNA for the CDR3 is TGCGCCAGCAGCCAATTTTCCGCGGGCGCCTCCTACGAGCAGTACTTC. Translation gives CASSQFSAGASYEQYF.